The clone carrying this T cell receptor (beta chain) appeared once. What it binds is not known. Treatment: roughly 10-day PBMC culture with coronavirus spike peptide pools or control peptides (ViraFEST assay). The unexposed donor gave CD4+ T cells before the COVID-19 pandemic (2011-2018). The study sequenced cultured CD4+ T cell DNA using the Oncomine TCR Beta short-read assay. Genomic DNA extraction was carried out from cultured CD4+ T cells. MiXCR, run by TCRdb on the PCR reads, gives a single entry per CDR3 protein. The data show 4,500 to 5,500 distinct CDR3 sequences, 41% seen once. This specimen belongs to a study of vaccination and CD4 T cells after COVID-19. Whole-study context: Recovered patients in the cohort numbered six men and four women, two of them Hispanic.

Study-wide results and limits: A median of approximately 90% of reactive clones, in convalescent patients, became evident only post-vaccination.

Germline V CDR1 and CDR2: DFQATT, SNEGSKA (reference sequence). V was shortened by 6 bases and J by 2 bases, with 14 bases between the two germline ends. The CDR3 loop spans 13 amino acids. V gene TRBV20-1 combines with J gene TRBJ2-7; D is perhaps TRBD2 (6 bases). This TCR derives from a human donor in good health. The sequencing sample was made of CD4+ T cells from blood, cultured in vitro. The CDR3 sequence is CSAGWGETYEQYF. For the CDR3, the DNA is TGCAGTGCCGGCTGGGGGGAAACCTACGAGCAGTACTTC.